Listed below are T cell receptor beta chains from one sample, sequenced in a study of long-term antiretroviral therapy in people with HIV. Sequencing used immunoSEQ multiplex PCR; TCRdb keeps in-frame clones, though not all of them. The sample contains 28,000 or so clones, approximately 85% of which appear only once. Sequenced here: unsorted PBMCs, sampled 0.8 years before starting antiretroviral therapy. The receptors originated from a man between 18 and 35 years old with HIV. The CDR3 runs from the conserved cysteine through the conserved F or W. Each record gives: J gene, clone size, V gene, D gene, CDR3 DNA, CDR3 protein. D genes are given only for firm matches. Where a row states a size, it is once, few, many or the class of an expanded clone; other rows omit it.

>TRBJ2-7|.|TRBV7-2|TRBD1
TGTGCCAGCAGCTTGCGGACAGGGCCGGCCTACGAGCAGTACTTC
CASSLRTGPAYEQYF
>TRBJ2-7|few|TRBV16|.
TGTGCCAGCAGCCAATCCTACGAGCAGTACTTC
CASSQSYEQYF
>TRBJ2-3|.|TRBV2|.
TGTGCCAGCAGACGCACTAGCTTGAGGACAGATACGCAGTATTTT
CASRRTSLRTDTQYF
>TRBJ2-2|.|TRBV28|.
TGTGCCAGCAGTTCGCCCTTTCAGGTCGGGGAGCTGTTTTTT
CASSSPFQVGELFF
>TRBJ1-2|.|TRBV9|.
TGTGCCAGCAGCGTAGGAAGGACCTCTAACTATGGCTACACCTTC
CASSVGRTSNYGYTF
>TRBJ2-1|.|TRBV9|TRBD2
TGTGCCAGCAGCGTAGCGGGAGGGCCCTTAAATGAGCAGTTCTTC
CASSVAGGPLNEQFF
>TRBJ2-1|.|TRBV6-5|TRBD2
TGTGCCAGCAGTTATAGCGGGGGGGCCTACAATGAGCAGTTCTTC
CASSYSGGAYNEQFF
>TRBJ1-5|.|TRBV29-1|TRBD1
TGCAGCGTTGAAGTGGGACAGGGCCTCAATCAGCCCCAGCATTTT
CSVEVGQGLNQPQHF
>TRBJ2-7|.|TRBV5-1|TRBD1
TGCGCCAGCAGCATCGGACAGGGAATGTACGAGCAGTACTTC
CASSIGQGMYEQYF
>TRBJ1-3|.|TRBV5-6|.
TGTGCCAGCAGTCCTGAGAGCTCTGGAAACACCATATATTTT
CASSPESSGNTIYF
>TRBJ2-4|.|TRBV29-1|.
TGCAGCGTTGAAGAAGGCTGGAACATTCAGTACTTC
CSVEEGWNIQYF
>TRBJ2-1|.|TRBV7-9|.
TGTGCCAGCAGCTTTAAAACAGGCGACAATGAGCAGTTCTTC
CASSFKTGDNEQFF
>TRBJ1-2|.|TRBV23-1|TRBD1
TGCGCCAGCAGTCAATTGGGTACAGGGGGCGGTCATGGCTACACCTTC
CASSQLGTGGGHGYTF
>TRBJ2-7|.|TRBV19|.
TGTGCCAGTAGTGTGGGGTCTGACTTACTGACGGGGGAGCAGTACTTC
CASSVGSDLLTGEQYF
>TRBJ2-7|.|TRBV7-8|TRBD2
TGTGCCAGCAGCATCGGGACTAGCAGATCCGACGAGCAGTACTTC
CASSIGTSRSDEQYF
>TRBJ2-7|.|TRBV6-1|.
TGTGCCAGCAGTGAAGCGGGCAGGTACTACGAGCAGTACTTC
CASSEAGRYYEQYF
>TRBJ2-7|.|TRBV27|TRBD1
TGTGCCAGCAGTTTAAGGATGGGGGACAGCAGGGACTACGAGCAGTACTTC
CASSLRMGDSRDYEQYF
>TRBJ1-1|.|TRBV5-1|.
TGCGCCAGCAGCTCCAATATATTCATGAACACTGAAGCTTTCTTT
CASSSNIFMNTEAFF
>TRBJ1-1|.|TRBV5-1|.
TGCGCCAGCAGCTTGGACAGGGTGACTGAAGCTTTCTTT
CASSLDRVTEAFF
>TRBJ2-1|.|TRBV2|.
TGTGCCAGCAGTGAGGTTAGAGGGAGAATTGAGCAGTTCTTC
CASSEVRGRIEQFF
>TRBJ2-3|once|TRBV7-3|.
TGTGCCAGCAGCTTAACGGGGGGGCCGGATACGCAGTATTTT
CASSLTGGPDTQYF
>TRBJ2-3|.|TRBV5-4|.
TGTGCCAGCAGCACTGCAACTGCCGGGGCCTCACGGGATACGCAGTATTTT
CASSTATAGASRDTQYF
>TRBJ2-1|.|TRBV7-9|.
TGTGCCAGCAGCTTAGCGGGAGGCCGGGTTAGGAATGAGCAGTTCTTC
CASSLAGGRVRNEQFF
>TRBJ2-7|.|TRBV2|.
TGTGCCAGCAGTCTGGACCCAAGGGCCTCCTACGAGCAGTACTTC
CASSLDPRASYEQYF
>TRBJ2-3|.|TRBV5-5|.
TGTGCCAGCAGCTTGGCACTATACGGGGATACGCAGTATTTT
CASSLALYGDTQYF
>TRBJ2-5|few|TRBV7-3|TRBD2
TGTGCCAGCAGTCCTCTAGCGGGGGCAGGGGAGACCCAGTACTTC
CASSPLAGAGETQYF
>TRBJ2-3|.|TRBV7-3|.
TGTGCCAGCAGCTCCACCGACACAGATACGCAGTATTTT
CASSSTDTDTQYF
>TRBJ2-6|.|TRBV7-9|TRBD1
TGTGCCAGCAGCTTTCTTCAGGGGGCGATCGGGGCCAACGTCCTGACTTTC
CASSFLQGAIGANVLTF
>TRBJ2-1|.|TRBV6-4|.
TGTGCCAGCAGTGCGGGAGTTGGGTCCTTGAGTGAGCAGTTCTTC
CASSAGVGSLSEQFF
>TRBJ1-3|.|TRBV18|.
TGTGCCAGTTCACCAAAGGAAAGGGGCTCTGGAAACACCATATATTTT
CASSPKERGSGNTIYF
>TRBJ2-2|.|TRBV29-1|.
TGCAGCGTTACGCCCAATCGACGTACCGGGGAGCTGTTTTTT
CSVTPNRRTGELFF
>TRBJ1-5|once|TRBV19|.
TGTGCCAGTAGCCCCGACAGTAGCAATCAGCCCCAGCATTTT
CASSPDSSNQPQHF
>TRBJ1-1|.|TRBV14|TRBD1
TGTGCCAGCAGCCAAGAAGGGTGGGCAGGGGGGATGAACACTGAAGCTTTCTTT
CASSQEGWAGGMNTEAFF